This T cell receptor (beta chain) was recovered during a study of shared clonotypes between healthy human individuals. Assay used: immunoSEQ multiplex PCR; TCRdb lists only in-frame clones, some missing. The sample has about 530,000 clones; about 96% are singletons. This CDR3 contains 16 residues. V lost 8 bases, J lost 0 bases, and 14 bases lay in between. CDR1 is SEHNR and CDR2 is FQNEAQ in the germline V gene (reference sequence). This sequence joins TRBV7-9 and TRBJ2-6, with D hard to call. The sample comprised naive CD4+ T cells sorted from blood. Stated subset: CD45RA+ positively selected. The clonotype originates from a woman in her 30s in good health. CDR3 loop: CASLRIFNSGANVLTF. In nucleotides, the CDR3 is TGTGCCAGCCTCCGAATTTTTAACTCTGGGGCCAACGTCCTGACTTTC.